These 27 T cell receptor beta chains were all obtained from the same sample, sequenced in a study of blood T cell repertoires in COVID-19. Profiled with immunoSEQ multiplex PCR; TCRdb holds only in-frame clones, not every one. Counted here are 150,000 or so clones, approximately 86% occurring once; the ten biggest clones make up about 7.3%. The sequencing sample was made of peripheral blood. Receptor source: a man aged 50 or older with active or convalescent COVID-19.

The V call is TRBV4-3, the J call TRBJ1-2; D is unresolved. The CDR3 loop spans 14 amino acids. In germline, CDR1 is LGHNA, CDR2 YSLEER. The ends were cut back, 0 bases at V and 4 bases at J, with 9 bases in the middle. CDR3: CASSQDKGGYGYTF. In nucleotides, the CDR3 is TGCGCCAGCAGCCAAGATAAGGGAGGCTATGGCTACACCTTC.

The chain uses TRBV14 and TRBJ1-4; the match to TRBD1 covers 9 bases. Trimming at V came to 3 bases and at J to 1 base, leaving 12 bases not matched to a gene. This CDR3 region has 19 residues. Germline V CDR1 and CDR2: SGHDN, FVKESK. In DNA form, the CDR3 reads TGTGCCAGCAGCCACTTCCCGGACAGGGGTCATGGAACTAATGAAAAACTGTTTTTT. Its translation: CASSHFPDRGHGTNEKLFF. Drawing the rest from reference TRBV14 and TRBJ1-4, the complete variable domain is EAGVTQFPSHSVIEKGQTVTLRCDPISGHDNLYWYRRVMGKEIKFLLHFVKESKQDESGMPNNRFLAERTGGTYSTLKVQPAELEDSGVYFCASSHFPDRGHGTNEKLFFGSGTQLSVL.

The chain is built from TRBV7-8 and TRBJ1-5; maybe TRBD1 (6 bases). The CDR3 has 15 amino acids. CDR1 is SGHVS and CDR2 is FQNEAQ in the germline V gene. V was pared by 5 bases and J by 1 base, with 12 bases between. For the CDR3, the DNA is TGTGCCAGCAGCCCAAACAGGGACAGCAATCAGCCCCAGCATTTT. This sequence encodes CASSPNRDSNQPQHF.

The chain joins TRBV19 to TRBJ2-1; 12 bases are a match to TRBD2. Germline CDR1 LNHDA, CDR2 SQIVND (reference sequence). This CDR3 contains 15 residues. V lost 3 bases to trimming and J lost 9 bases; unmatched junction nucleotides: 6. The CDR3 is CASSIPSGRVGEQFF. In DNA, the CDR3 is TGTGCCAGTAGTATCCCTAGCGGGAGGGTCGGTGAGCAGTTCTTC.

V gene TRBV9 combines with J gene TRBJ2-3, with D possibly matching TRBD1 (5 bases). V gave up 2 bases and J gave up 1 base, with 8 bases separating them. Germline CDR1 reads SGDLS; CDR2 reads YYNGEE. The CDR3 runs to 14 residues. The CDR3 coding sequence is TGTGCCAGCAGCGTTTCAGGGCGCACAGATACGCAGTATTTT. It codes for CASSVSGRTDTQYF.

This chain uses TRBV6-1 with TRBJ2-3; D gene ambiguous. The germline V and J ends were trimmed by 2 bases and 6 bases, with 9 bases remaining between them. Per the germline V gene, CDR1 is MNHNS and CDR2 is SASEGT. This CDR3 contains 13 residues. Written as DNA, the CDR3 is TGTGCCAGCAGTGAATTGTCGAGGGATACGCAGTATTTT. This sequence encodes CASSELSRDTQYF.

V is TRBV4-2 and J is TRBJ1-1; D is undetermined. CDR3 length: 13 amino acids. Trimming took off 0 bases at V and 5 bases at J, with 7 bases between the two ends. CDR1 is LGHNA, CDR2 YNFKEQ, per germline. CDR3 sequence: CASSQDPGTEAFF. CDR3 DNA: TGTGCCAGCAGCCAAGATCCCGGGACTGAAGCTTTCTTT.

The chain joins TRBV9 to TRBJ2-7, with TRBD2 matching over 10 bases. Trimming took 3 bases from V and 0 from J; bases not matched to a gene: 9. Germline CDR1 SGDLS, CDR2 YYNGEE. This CDR3 comprises 17 residues. The DNA for the CDR3 is TGTGCCAGCAGCGGAGAATCCGGGACTAGCGCCTCCTACGAGCAGTACTTC. Residues: CASSGESGTSASYEQYF.

The CDR3 spells CASSYESLAGYYNEQFF. The CDR3 nucleotides are TGTGCCAGCAGTTACGAATCACTAGCGGGATACTACAATGAGCAGTTCTTC. This chain uses TRBV6-2 or TRBV6-3 with TRBJ2-1, with 10 bases aligning to TRBD2. Trimming took 2 bases from V and 3 from J; bases not matched to a gene: 7. The CDR3 is made up of 17 amino acids. Per germline, CDR1 MNHEY and CDR2 SVGEGT.

This clone has only a few counts. The J gene is TRBJ2-7, the V gene TRBV11-3, with 9 bases identical to TRBD1. Germline V gene sequence: CDR1 SGHNT, CDR2 YENEEA. The CDR3 runs 13 residues. The V gene end was trimmed by 5 bases and the J gene end by 5 bases; junction bases not matched to a gene: 4. CDR3 nucleotides: TGTGCCAGCAGCCCGGGACAGGGCGACGAGCAGTACTTC. The encoded protein is CASSPGQGDEQYF.

The rearrangement joins TRBV7-9 to TRBJ1-1; 11 nucleotides agree with TRBD1. This CDR3 contains 15 residues. J gave up 5 bases and V 3 bases, and 5 bases lay outside the gene matches. The germline V gene encodes CDR1 SEHNR and CDR2 FQNEAQ (reference sequence). The CDR3 region is CASSLSGQGATEAFF. CDR3 nucleotides: TGTGCCAGCAGCTTGAGTGGACAGGGGGCAACTGAAGCTTTCTTT.

V and J are TRBV6-6 and TRBJ1-4, with 9 nucleotides matching TRBD1. This CDR3 spans 20 amino acids. Per germline, CDR1 MNHNY and CDR2 SVGAGI (reference sequence). The V and J ends lost 6 bases and 4 bases, in that order; junction bases with no gene match: 21. CDR3 nucleotide sequence: TGTGCCAGCAGCCTCCTTCACCGGGACAGGGAACTGAGACTTAATGAAAAACTGTTTTTT. Translation gives CASSLLHRDRELRLNEKLFF.

The genes are TRBV10-3 and TRBJ1-2; no clear D. V lost 0 bases and J lost 5, with 13 bases in between. This CDR3 has 15 residues. From germline, CDR1 is ENHRY and CDR2 SYGVKD. The CDR3 protein is CAISESGEVLYGYTF. The CDR3 bases are TGTGCCATCAGTGAGTCGGGAGAGGTTTTATATGGCTACACCTTC.

The V call is TRBV5-1, the J call TRBJ2-7; 11 bases fit TRBD1. Germline V CDR1 and CDR2: SGHRS, YFSETQ. J gave up 3 bases and V 0 bases, and 2 bases lay outside the gene matches. This CDR3 has 15 residues. CDR3 amino acids: CASSLEGQGGYEQYF. CDR3 nucleotide sequence: TGCGCCAGCAGCTTGGAGGGACAGGGGGGCTACGAGCAGTACTTC.

This clone was observed a few times. V usage is TRBV10-2 and J usage is TRBJ1-4; D perhaps matches TRBD1 (5 bases). V lost 8 bases, J lost 5 bases, and 6 bases lay in between. CDR1 is WSHSY and CDR2 is SAAADI in the germline V gene. There are 11 residues in the CDR3. The CDR3 region has the DNA TGCGCCAGCCAGGGAAATGAAAAACTGTTTTTT. This sequence encodes CASQGNEKLFF.

The V and J genes are TRBV30 and TRBJ1-4, with a tentative D call TRBD1 (6 bases). V lost 6 bases to trimming and J lost 8 bases, with 13 bases between them. Germline V gene sequence: CDR1 GTSNPN, CDR2 SVGIG (reference sequence). The CDR3 is made up of 12 amino acids. CDR3 nucleotide sequence: TGTGCCTGCAAACAGGGTGGCGAAAAACTGTTTTTT. This translates into CACKQGGEKLFF.

The rearrangement joins TRBV5-5 to TRBJ2-1, with 9 bases identical to TRBD2. CDR3 length equals 15 residues. Germline V lookup: CDR1 SGHKS, CDR2 YYEKEE (reference sequence). V shed 2 bases and J 7 bases; nucleotides not matched to a gene: 7. The CDR3, as DNA: TGTGCCAGCAGCTTTAGCGGGAGCCTCGGGAATGAGCAGTTCTTC. Protein: CASSFSGSLGNEQFF.

V gene TRBV7-2 combines with J gene TRBJ2-1; 8 nucleotides match TRBD2. Germline V CDR1 and CDR2: SGHTA, FQGNSA. This CDR3 is 15 amino acids long. The J segment lost 7 bases and the V segment lost 1 base, leaving 6 bases of the junction unmatched. CDR3 sequence: CASSLGSGSVNEQFF. CDR3 coding DNA: TGTGCCAGCAGCTTAGGGAGCGGGAGCGTTAATGAGCAGTTCTTC.

V and J are TRBV19 and TRBJ1-2, with 8 bases lining up with TRBD1. This CDR3 is 14 amino acids long. Germline-derived CDR1 and CDR2 are LNHDA and SQIVND (reference sequence). The J segment lost 8 bases and the V segment lost 5 bases, leaving 10 bases of the junction unmatched. This chain's CDR3 is CASSVQQGAGGYTF. For the CDR3, the DNA is TGTGCCAGTAGTGTGCAGCAGGGGGCTGGCGGCTACACCTTC.

The genes are TRBV3-1 (or the pseudogene TRBV3-2) and TRBJ1-4; D gene unclear. The V end lost 1 base, the J end lost 10 bases, and 10 bases lay between the germline ends. This CDR3 contains 13 residues. Germline assignment: CDR1 LGHDT and CDR2 YNNKEL (reference sequence). DNA of the CDR3: TGTGCCAGCAGCCAAGCGGCCTCGGGAAAACTGTTTTTT. This codes for CASSQAASGKLFF.

The V gene is TRBV5-5, the J gene TRBJ2-4; 11 nucleotides match TRBD2. CDR1 is SGHKS and CDR2 is YYEKEE in the germline V gene (reference sequence). The CDR3 extends over 15 amino acids. J lost 11 bases, V lost 2 bases, and 9 bases had no gene match. The CDR3 DNA reads as TGTGCCAGCAGCTTCGCGACTAGCGGGATTAGCGTTCAGTACTTC. Its translation: CASSFATSGISVQYF.

The rearrangement uses TRBV2 and TRBJ1-1, with TRBD1 matching 7 bases. Trimming removed 5 bases from V and 7 bases from J; junction bases left unmatched: 13. CDR3 length equals 15 residues. Germline V gives CDR1 SNHLY, CDR2 FYNNEI. This CDR3 reads CASSRQGGYVDEAFF. CDR3 DNA: TGTGCCAGCAGTAGACAGGGCGGCTACGTAGATGAAGCTTTCTTT.

Only one count was recorded for this clone. The rearrangement links TRBV4-3 to TRBJ1-4; no definite D call. Germline values: CDR1 LGHNA, CDR2 YSLEER. This CDR3 has 15 amino acids. The ends were cut back, 2 bases at V and 6 bases at J, with 13 bases in the middle. The CDR3 is CASSQTFYRDEKLFF. CDR3 DNA: TGCGCCAGCAGCCAAACGTTCTACCGAGATGAAAAACTGTTTTTT.

V usage is TRBV4-3 and J usage is TRBJ1-2; D is unresolved. The CDR3 extends over 14 amino acids. V lost 0 bases and J 5 bases, leaving 10 bases between the germline ends. CDR1 and CDR2 from the germline V gene are LGHNA and YSLEER. The CDR3 DNA is TGCGCCAGCAGCCAAGAGGCCGGGGAGTATGGCTACACCTTC. It codes for CASSQEAGEYGYTF.

The V and J genes are TRBV28 and TRBJ2-7, with 11 nucleotides matching TRBD2. The CDR3 spans 16 residues. Germline assignment: CDR1 MDHEN and CDR2 SYDVKM. V shed 3 bases and J 2 bases; nucleotides not matched to a gene: 6. The DNA of the CDR3 is TGTGCCAGCAGTTTTTGGGGACTAGCGGTACCCTACGAGCAGTACTTC. This translates into CASSFWGLAVPYEQYF.

The chain recombines TRBV14 with TRBJ1-2; tentative D call: TRBD1 (5 bases). CDR1 SGHDN and CDR2 FVKESK come from the germline V gene. V was trimmed by 5 bases and J by 5 bases, leaving 21 bases between them. This CDR3 is 16 amino acids long. CDR3: CASSGGGGRDPYGYTF. As DNA, the CDR3 is TGTGCCAGCAGCGGTGGCGGCGGCAGGGATCCTTATGGCTACACCTTC.

The rearrangement uses TRBV12-3 or TRBV12-4 and TRBJ1-1; TRBD1 is a possible D gene (5 bases). The V gene lost 2 bases and the J gene lost 11 bases, with 15 bases spanning the gap. The CDR3 length is 13 residues. The CDR3 protein is CASSLKGHGGAFF. The CDR3 nucleotides are TGTGCCAGCAGTTTAAAGGGGCACGGAGGGGCTTTCTTT.